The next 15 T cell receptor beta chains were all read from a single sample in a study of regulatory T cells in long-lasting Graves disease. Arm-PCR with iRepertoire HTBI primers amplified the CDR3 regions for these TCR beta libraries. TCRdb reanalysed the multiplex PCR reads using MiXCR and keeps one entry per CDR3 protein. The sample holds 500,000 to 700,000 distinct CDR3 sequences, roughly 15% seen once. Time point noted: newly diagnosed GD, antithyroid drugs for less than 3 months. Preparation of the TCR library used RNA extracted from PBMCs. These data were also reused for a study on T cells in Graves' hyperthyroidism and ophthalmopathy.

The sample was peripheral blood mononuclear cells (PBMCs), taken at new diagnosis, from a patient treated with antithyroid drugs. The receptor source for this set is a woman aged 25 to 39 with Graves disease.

For the CDR3, the DNA is TGCGCCAGCAGCATACCCCAGAGACACAACACTGAAGCTTTCTTT. It specifies CASSIPQRHNTEAFF. The chain recombines TRBV5-1 with TRBJ1-1, with D unclear. This CDR3 is built from 15 residues. V lost 4 bases and J 2 bases, leaving 15 bases between the germline ends. The germline gives CDR1 SGHRS, CDR2 YFSETQ.

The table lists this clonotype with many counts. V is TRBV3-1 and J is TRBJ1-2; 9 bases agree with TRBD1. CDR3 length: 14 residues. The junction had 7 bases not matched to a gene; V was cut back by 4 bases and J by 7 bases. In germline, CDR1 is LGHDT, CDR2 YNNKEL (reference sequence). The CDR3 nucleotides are TGTGCCAGCAGCCTCCGGGACAGGGACCCTGGCTACACCTTC. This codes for CASSLRDRDPGYTF.

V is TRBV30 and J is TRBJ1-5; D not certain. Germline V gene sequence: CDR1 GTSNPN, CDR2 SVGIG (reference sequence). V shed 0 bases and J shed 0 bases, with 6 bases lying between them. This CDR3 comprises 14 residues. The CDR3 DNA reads TGTGCCTGGAGTGTACGGGTTAGCAATCAGCCCCAGCATTTT. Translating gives CAWSVRVSNQPQHF.

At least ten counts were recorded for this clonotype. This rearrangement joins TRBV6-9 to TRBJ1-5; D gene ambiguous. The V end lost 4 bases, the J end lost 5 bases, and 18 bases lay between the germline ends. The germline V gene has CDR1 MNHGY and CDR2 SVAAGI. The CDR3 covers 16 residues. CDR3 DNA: TGTGCCAGCAGTTTAAGAGGACCGGTGGGTTATCAGCCCCAGCATTTT. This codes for CASSLRGPVGYQPQHF.

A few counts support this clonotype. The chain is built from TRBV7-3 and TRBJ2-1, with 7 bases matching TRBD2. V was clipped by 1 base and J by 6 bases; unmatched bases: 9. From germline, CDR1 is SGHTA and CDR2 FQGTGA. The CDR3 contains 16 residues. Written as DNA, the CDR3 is TGTGCCAGCAGCTTAAGCGGAAGCGGGAATGGCAATGAGCAGTTCTTC. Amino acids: CASSLSGSGNGNEQFF.

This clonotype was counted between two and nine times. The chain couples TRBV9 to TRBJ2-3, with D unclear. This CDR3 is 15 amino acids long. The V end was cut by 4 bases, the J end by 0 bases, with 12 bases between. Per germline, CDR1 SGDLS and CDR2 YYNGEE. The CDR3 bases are TGTGCCAGCAGCTGGCAGGCTACTAGCACAGATACGCAGTATTTT. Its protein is CASSWQATSTDTQYF. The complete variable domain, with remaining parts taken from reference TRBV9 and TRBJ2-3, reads DSGVTQTPKHLITATGQRVTLRCSPRSGDLSVYWYQQSLDQGLQFLIQYYNGEERAKGNILERFSAQQFPDLHSELNLSSLELGDSALYFCASSWQATSTDTQYFGPGTRLTVL.

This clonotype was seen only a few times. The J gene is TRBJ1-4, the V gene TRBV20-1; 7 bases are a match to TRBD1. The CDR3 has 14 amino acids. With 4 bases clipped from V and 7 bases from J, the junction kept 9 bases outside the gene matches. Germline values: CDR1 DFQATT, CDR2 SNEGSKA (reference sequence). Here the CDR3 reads CSATTGAISEKLFF. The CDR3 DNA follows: TGCAGTGCTACTACAGGGGCCATTTCTGAAAAACTGTTTTTT.

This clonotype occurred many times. The CDR3 is CASSLGSLADTQYF. As DNA, the CDR3 is TGCGCCAGCAGCTTGGGGTCATTGGCAGATACGCAGTATTTT. The rearrangement joins TRBV5-1 to TRBJ2-3; D not resolved. V was pared by 0 bases and J by 4 bases, with 9 bases between. CDR3 length: 14 residues. Germline V gene sequence: CDR1 SGHRS, CDR2 YFSETQ.

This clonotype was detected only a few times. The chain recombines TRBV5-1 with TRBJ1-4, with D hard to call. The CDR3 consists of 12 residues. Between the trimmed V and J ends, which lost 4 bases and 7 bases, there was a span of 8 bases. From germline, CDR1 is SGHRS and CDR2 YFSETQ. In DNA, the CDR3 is TGCGCCAGCAGCCAAGACGGTGAAAAACTGTTTTTT. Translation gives CASSQDGEKLFF.

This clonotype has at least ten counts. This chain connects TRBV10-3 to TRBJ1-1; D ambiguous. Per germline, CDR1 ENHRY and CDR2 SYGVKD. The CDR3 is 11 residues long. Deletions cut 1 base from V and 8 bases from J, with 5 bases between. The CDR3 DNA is TGTGCCATCAGTGAGTATGGCGAAGCTTTCTTT. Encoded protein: CAISEYGEAFF.

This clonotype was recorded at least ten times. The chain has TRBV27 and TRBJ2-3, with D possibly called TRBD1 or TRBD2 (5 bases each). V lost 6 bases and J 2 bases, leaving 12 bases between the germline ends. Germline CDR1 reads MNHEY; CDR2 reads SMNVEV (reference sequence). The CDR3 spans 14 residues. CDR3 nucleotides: TGTGCCAGCAGCCGTCTCGGGACCACAGATACGCAGTATTTT. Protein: CASSRLGTTDTQYF.

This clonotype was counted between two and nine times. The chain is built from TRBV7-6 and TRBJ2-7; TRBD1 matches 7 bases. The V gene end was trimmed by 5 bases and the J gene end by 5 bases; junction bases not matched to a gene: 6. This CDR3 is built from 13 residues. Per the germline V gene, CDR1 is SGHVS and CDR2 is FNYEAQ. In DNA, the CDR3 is TGTGCCAGCAGCCCGGGGACAGTCGACGAGCAGTACTTC. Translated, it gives CASSPGTVDEQYF.

In DNA form, the CDR3 reads TGTGCCAGCTCACCACGAATGGAGGCCAATATGAGTCAGCCCCAGCATTTT. It specifies CASSPRMEANMSQPQHF. The V and J genes are TRBV18 and TRBJ1-5; D is uncertain. The CDR3 loop spans 17 amino acids. V was shortened by 1 base and J by 6 bases, with 19 bases between the two germline ends. Germline loops: CDR1 KGHSH, CDR2 LQKENI.

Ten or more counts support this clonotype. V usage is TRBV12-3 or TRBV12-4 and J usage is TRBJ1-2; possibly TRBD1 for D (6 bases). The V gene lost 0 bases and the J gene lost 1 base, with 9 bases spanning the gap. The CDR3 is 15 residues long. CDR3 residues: CASSLARGGNYGYTF. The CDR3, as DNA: TGTGCCAGCAGTTTAGCGCGAGGGGGTAACTATGGCTACACCTTC.

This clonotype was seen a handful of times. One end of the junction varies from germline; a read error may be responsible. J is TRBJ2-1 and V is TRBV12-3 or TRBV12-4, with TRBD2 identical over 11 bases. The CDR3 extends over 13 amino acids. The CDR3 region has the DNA TGTGCCAGCAGACTCAAGACTAGCGGGATGGGGGTCTTC. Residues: CASRLKTSGMGVF.